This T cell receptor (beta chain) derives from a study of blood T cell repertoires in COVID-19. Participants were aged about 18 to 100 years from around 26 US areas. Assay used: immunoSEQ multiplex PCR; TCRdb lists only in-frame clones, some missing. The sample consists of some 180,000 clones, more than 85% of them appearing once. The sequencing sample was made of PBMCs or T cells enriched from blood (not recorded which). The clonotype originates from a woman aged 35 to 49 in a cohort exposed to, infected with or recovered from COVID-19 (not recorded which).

CDR3 amino acids: CASSHLRGTSGRATYEQYF. CDR3 DNA sequence: TGTGCCAGCAGCCATTTACGAGGGACTAGCGGGAGAGCAACCTACGAGCAGTACTTC. This chain joins TRBV11-3 and TRBJ2-7, with 14 bases identical to TRBD2. The CDR3 sequence is 19 residues long. Per germline, CDR1 SGHNT and CDR2 YENEEA. The J segment lost 2 bases and the V segment lost 5 bases, leaving 14 bases of the junction unmatched.